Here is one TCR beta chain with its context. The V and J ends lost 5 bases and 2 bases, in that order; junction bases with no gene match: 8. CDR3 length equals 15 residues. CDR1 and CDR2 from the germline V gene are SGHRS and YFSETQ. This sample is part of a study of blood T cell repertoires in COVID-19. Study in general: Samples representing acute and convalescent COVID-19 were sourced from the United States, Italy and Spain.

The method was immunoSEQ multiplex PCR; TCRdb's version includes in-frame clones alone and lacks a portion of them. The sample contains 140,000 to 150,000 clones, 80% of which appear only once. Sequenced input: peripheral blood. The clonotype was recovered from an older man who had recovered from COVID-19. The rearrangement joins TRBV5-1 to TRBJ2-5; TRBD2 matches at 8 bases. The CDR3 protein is CASRFTGTSQETQYF. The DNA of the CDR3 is TGCGCCAGCAGGTTTACGGGGACTAGTCAAGAGACCCAGTACTTC.